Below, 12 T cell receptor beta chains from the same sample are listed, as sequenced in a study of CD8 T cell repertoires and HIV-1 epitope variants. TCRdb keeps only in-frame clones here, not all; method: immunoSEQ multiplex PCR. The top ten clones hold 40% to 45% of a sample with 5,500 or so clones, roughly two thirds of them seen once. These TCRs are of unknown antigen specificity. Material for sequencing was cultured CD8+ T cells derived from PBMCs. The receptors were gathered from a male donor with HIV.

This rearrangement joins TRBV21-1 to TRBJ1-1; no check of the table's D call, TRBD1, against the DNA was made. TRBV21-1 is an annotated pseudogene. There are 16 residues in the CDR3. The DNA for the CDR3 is TGTGCCAGCATCTTTACAGGGCAACTAATGAACACTGAAGCTTTCTTT. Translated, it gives CASIFTGQLMNTEAFF.

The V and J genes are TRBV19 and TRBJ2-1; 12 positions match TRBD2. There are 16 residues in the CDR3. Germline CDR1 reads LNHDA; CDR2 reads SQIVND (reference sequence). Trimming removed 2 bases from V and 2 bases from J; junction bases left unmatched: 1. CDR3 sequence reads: CASSIRTSGTYNEQFF. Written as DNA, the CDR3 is TGTGCCAGTAGTATACGGACTAGCGGGACCTACAATGAGCAGTTCTTC.

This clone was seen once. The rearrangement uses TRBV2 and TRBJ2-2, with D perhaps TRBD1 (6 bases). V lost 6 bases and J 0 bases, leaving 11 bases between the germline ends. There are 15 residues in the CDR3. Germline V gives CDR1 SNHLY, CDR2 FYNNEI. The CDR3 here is CASRLQGPNTGELFF. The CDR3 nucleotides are TGTGCCAGCAGATTACAGGGTCCGAACACCGGGGAGCTGTTTTTT.

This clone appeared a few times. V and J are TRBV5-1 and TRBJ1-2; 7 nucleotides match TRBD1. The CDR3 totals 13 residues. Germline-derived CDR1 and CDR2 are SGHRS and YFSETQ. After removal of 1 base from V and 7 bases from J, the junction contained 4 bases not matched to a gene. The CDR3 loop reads CASSLKGAGGYTF. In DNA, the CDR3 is TGCGCCAGCAGCTTGAAGGGGGCGGGTGGCTACACCTTC. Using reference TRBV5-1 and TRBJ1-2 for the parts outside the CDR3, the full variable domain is KAGVTQTPRYLIKTRGQQVTLSCSPISGHRSVSWYQQTPGQGLQFLFEYFSETQRNKGNFPGRFSGRQFSNSRSEMNVSTLELGDSALYLCASSLKGAGGYTFGSGTRLTVV.

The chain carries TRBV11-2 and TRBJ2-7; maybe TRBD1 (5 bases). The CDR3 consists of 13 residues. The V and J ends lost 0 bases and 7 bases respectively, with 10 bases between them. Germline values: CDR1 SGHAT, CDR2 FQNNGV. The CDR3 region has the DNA TGTGCCAGCAGCTTAGAAGGGGCGCGAGAGCAGTACTTC. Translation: CASSLEGAREQYF. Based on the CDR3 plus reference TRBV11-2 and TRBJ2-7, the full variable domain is EAGVAQSPRYKIIEKRQSVAFWCNPISGHATLYWYQQILGQGPKLLIQFQNNGVVDDSQLPKDRFSAERLKGVDSTLKIQPAKLEDSAVYLCASSLEGAREQYFGPGTRLTVT.

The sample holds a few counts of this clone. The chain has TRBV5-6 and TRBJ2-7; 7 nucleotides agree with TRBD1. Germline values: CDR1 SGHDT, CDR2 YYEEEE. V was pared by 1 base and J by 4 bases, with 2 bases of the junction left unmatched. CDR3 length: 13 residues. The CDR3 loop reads CASSLRGRYEQYF. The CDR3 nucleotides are TGTGCCAGCAGCTTGAGGGGGCGGTACGAGCAGTACTTC.

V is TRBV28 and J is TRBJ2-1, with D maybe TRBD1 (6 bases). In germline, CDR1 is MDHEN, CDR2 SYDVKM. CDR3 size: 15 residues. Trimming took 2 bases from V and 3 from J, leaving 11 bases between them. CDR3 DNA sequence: TGTGCCAGCAGTTTACAGGGGTGGATCTACAATGAGCAGTTCTTC. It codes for CASSLQGWIYNEQFF.

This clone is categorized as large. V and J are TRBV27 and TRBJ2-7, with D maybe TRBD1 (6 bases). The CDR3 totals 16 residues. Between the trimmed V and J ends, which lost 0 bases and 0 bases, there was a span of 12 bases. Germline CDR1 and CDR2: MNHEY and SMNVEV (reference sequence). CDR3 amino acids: CASSLSQGTLSYEQYF. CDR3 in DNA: TGTGCCAGCAGTTTATCACAGGGAACCCTCTCCTACGAGCAGTACTTC.

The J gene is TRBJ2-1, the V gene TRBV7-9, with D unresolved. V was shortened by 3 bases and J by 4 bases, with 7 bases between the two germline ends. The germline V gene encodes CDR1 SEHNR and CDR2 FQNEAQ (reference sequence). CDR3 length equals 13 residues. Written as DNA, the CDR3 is TGTGCCAGCAGCTTCGAGGATTACAATGAGCAGTTCTTC. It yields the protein CASSFEDYNEQFF. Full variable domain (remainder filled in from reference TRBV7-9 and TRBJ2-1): DTGVSQNPRHKITKRGQNVTFRCDPISEHNRLYWYRQTLGQGPEFLTYFQNEAQLEKSRLLSDRFSAERPKGSFSTLEIQRTEQGDSAMYLCASSFEDYNEQFFGPGTRLTVL.

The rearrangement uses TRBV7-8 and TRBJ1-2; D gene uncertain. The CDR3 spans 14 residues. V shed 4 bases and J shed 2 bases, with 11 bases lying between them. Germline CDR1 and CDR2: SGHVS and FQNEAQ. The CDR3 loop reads CASSSPTGNYGYTF. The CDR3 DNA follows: TGTGCCAGCAGCTCCCCGACGGGGAACTATGGCTACACCTTC.

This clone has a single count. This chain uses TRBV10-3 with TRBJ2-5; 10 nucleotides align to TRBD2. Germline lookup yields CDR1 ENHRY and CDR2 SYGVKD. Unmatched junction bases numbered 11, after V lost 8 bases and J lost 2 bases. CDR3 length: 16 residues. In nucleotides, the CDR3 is TGTGCCATCGGGCCGGGGCCAGCGGGGGGGCAAGAGACCCAGTACTTC. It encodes CAIGPGPAGGQETQYF.

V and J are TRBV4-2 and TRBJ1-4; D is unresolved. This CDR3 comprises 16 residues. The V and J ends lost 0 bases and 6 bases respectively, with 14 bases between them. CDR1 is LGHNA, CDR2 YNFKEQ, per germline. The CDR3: CASSQDFLGGDEKLFF. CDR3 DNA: TGTGCCAGCAGCCAAGATTTCCTTGGTGGGGATGAAAAACTGTTTTTT.